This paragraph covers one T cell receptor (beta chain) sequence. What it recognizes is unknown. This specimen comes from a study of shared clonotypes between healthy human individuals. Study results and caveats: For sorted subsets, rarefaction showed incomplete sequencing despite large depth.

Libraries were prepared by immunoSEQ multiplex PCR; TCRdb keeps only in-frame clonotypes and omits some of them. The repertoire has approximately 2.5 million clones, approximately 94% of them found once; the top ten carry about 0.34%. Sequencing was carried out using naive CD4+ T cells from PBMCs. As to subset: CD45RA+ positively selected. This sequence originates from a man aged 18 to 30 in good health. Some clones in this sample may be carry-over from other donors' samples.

As DNA, the CDR3 is TGTGCCAGCAGCTTGGGAGCTAGCGGAGGGAATGAGCAGTTCTTC. It yields the protein CASSLGASGGNEQFF. The genes are TRBV7-3 and TRBJ2-1; 7 nucleotides align to TRBD2. The CDR3 is 15 residues long. Trimming at V came to 3 bases and at J to 7 bases, leaving 9 bases not matched to a gene. In germline, CDR1 is SGHTA, CDR2 FQGTGA. The full variable domain, its missing parts supplied by reference TRBV7-3 and TRBJ2-1, is GAGVSQTPSNKVTEKGKYVELRCDPISGHTALYWYRQSLGQGPEFLIYFQGTGAADDSGLPNDRFFAVRPEGSVSTLKIQRTERGDSAVYLCASSLGASGGNEQFFGPGTRLTVL.